The 13 T cell receptor beta chains below were found in one sample sequenced in a study of blood T cell repertoires in COVID-19. The method was immunoSEQ multiplex PCR; TCRdb's version includes in-frame clones alone and lacks a portion of them. Of 150,000 to 200,000 clones listed, about 83% are singletons. Input material: peripheral blood. Source of these receptors: a human donor in a cohort sampled during active COVID-19.

This clone appeared once. This chain joins TRBV2 and TRBJ2-6; unclear D gene. Per the germline V gene, CDR1 is SNHLY and CDR2 is FYNNEI. V lost 4 bases, J lost 0 bases, and 7 bases lay in between. CDR3 length: 15 residues. The CDR3 region has the DNA TGTGCCAGCAGTGGCGCACGCTCTGGGGCCAACGTCCTGACTTTC. It specifies CASSGARSGANVLTF.

The V and J genes are TRBV7-2 and TRBJ2-7; 7 positions match TRBD2. CDR3 length: 15 amino acids. With 5 bases clipped from V and 2 bases from J, the junction kept 9 bases outside the gene matches. From germline, CDR1 is SGHTA and CDR2 FQGNSA. CDR3 in amino acids: CASSNSGPATYEQYF. CDR3 nucleotides: TGTGCCAGCAGCAATAGCGGGCCCGCGACCTACGAGCAGTACTTC.

The J gene is TRBJ2-5, the V gene TRBV7-9; possible D gene TRBD2, 5 bases. Trimming left V 4 bases short and J 5 bases short, with 20 bases between. The CDR3 runs 16 residues. Germline lookup yields CDR1 SEHNR and CDR2 FQNEAQ (reference sequence). The CDR3 DNA is TGTGCCAGCAGCTCCGAAAGTGTAGCGAGTTACGAGACCCAGTACTTC. Translation: CASSSESVASYETQYF.

The chain employs TRBV3-1 (or the pseudogene TRBV3-2) and TRBJ1-1, with 9 bases identical to TRBD1. V shed 6 bases, J shed 4 bases, and the junction held 6 bases outside the gene matches. Per the germline V gene, CDR1 is LGHDT and CDR2 is YNNKEL (reference sequence). The CDR3 runs 14 residues. The CDR3 reads CASRRMDRGTEAFF. The CDR3 DNA is TGTGCCAGCAGACGAATGGACAGGGGCACTGAAGCTTTCTTT.

This chain connects TRBV19 to TRBJ2-2; D may be TRBD1 (6 bases). The germline CDR1 and CDR2 sequences are LNHDA and SQIVND (reference sequence). V lost 6 bases and J lost 3, with 14 bases in between. This CDR3 comprises 15 residues. The CDR3 here is CASSVPGADTGELFF. As DNA, the CDR3 is TGTGCCAGTAGCGTTCCAGGGGCGGACACCGGGGAGCTGTTTTTT.

The chain employs TRBV29-1 and TRBJ2-7, with 10 bases lining up with TRBD1. CDR3 size: 12 residues. The germline CDR1 and CDR2 sequences are SQVTM and ANQGSEA. J was trimmed by 2 bases and V by 6 bases; bases with no gene match: 1. The CDR3 here is CSVGQGAYEQYF. For the CDR3, the DNA is TGCAGCGTCGGACAGGGGGCCTACGAGCAGTACTTC.

The chain couples TRBV10-3 to TRBJ2-5; possibly TRBD2 for D (6 bases). CDR3 length: 12 residues. The V end lost 3 bases, the J end lost 5 bases, and 7 bases lay between the germline ends. From germline, CDR1 is ENHRY and CDR2 SYGVKD. This CDR3 reads CAISDGRETQYF. The CDR3 DNA sequence: TGTGCCATCAGTGATGGGAGGGAGACCCAGTACTTC.

V and J are TRBV6-2 or TRBV6-3 and TRBJ1-1; 7 nucleotides match TRBD1. This CDR3 has 15 residues. Germline V gene lookup returns CDR1 MNHEY and CDR2 SVGEGT. V dropped 6 bases and J dropped 1; count of bases not matched to a gene: 8. The CDR3 coding sequence is TGTGCCAGCAGCCGACCTAACAGGGGGAACACTGAAGCTTTCTTT. Amino acid sequence: CASSRPNRGNTEAFF.

CDR3 coding DNA: TGTGCCAGCAGCCTTGCGGGAGCGTCCGACGAGCAGTACTTC. It codes for CASSLAGASDEQYF. The chain joins TRBV5-5 to TRBJ2-7; 7 bases are a match to TRBD2. The V segment lost 4 bases and the J segment 5 bases; nucleotides outside the gene matches: 9. The germline gives CDR1 SGHKS, CDR2 YYEKEE (reference sequence). This CDR3 spans 14 amino acids.

This chain connects TRBV29-1 to TRBJ2-5; 9 bases match TRBD2. Germline CDR1 reads SQVTM; CDR2 reads ANQGSEA. The V gene end was trimmed by 7 bases and the J gene end by 4 bases; junction bases not matched to a gene: 7. CDR3 length equals 13 residues. For the CDR3, the DNA is TGCAGCGGGAGCGGGAGGCGAACAGAGACCCAGTACTTC. It translates to CSGSGRRTETQYF.

The rearrangement links TRBV3-1 (or the pseudogene TRBV3-2) to TRBJ2-7; D not certain. The CDR3 totals 14 residues. Trimming shortened V by 4 bases and J by 1 base, and 11 bases separated the two germline ends. CDR1 is LGHDT and CDR2 is YNNKEL in the germline V gene (reference sequence). The CDR3 region is CASSPTTISYEQYF. The CDR3 nucleotides are TGTGCCAGCAGCCCAACAACAATTTCCTACGAGCAGTACTTC.

The chain carries TRBV6-5 and TRBJ1-1; 7 positions agree with TRBD1. Per the germline V gene, CDR1 is MNHEY and CDR2 is SVGAGI. The CDR3 is 14 amino acids. Trimming at V came to 6 bases and at J to 6 bases, leaving 10 bases not matched to a gene. The CDR3 region is CASSWDSGASEAFF. CDR3 nucleotide sequence: TGTGCCAGCAGCTGGGACAGTGGGGCTTCTGAAGCTTTCTTT.

This chain joins TRBV9 and TRBJ2-3; weak D call: TRBD2 (6 bases). The CDR3 spans 14 residues. V lost 0 bases and J lost 6, with 11 bases in between. Germline V gene data show CDR1 as SGDLS and CDR2 as YYNGEE. As DNA, the CDR3 is TGTGCCAGCAGCGTAGTCGTCGGGAGCGATACGCAGTATTTT. Its translation: CASSVVVGSDTQYF.